This T cell receptor (beta chain) was observed in a study of human T cells and chemical hapten exposure. Findings and caveats of the study: DPC sensitization left the count of TCRs above 1 in 1000 unchanged.

Germline loops: CDR1 SNHLY, CDR2 FYNNEI. V dropped 7 bases and J dropped 3 bases, with 9 bases sitting between them. CDR3 length: 12 amino acids. It was the library that attached unique molecular identifiers to individual cDNA molecules. TCRdb re-called the RACE reads through MiXCR, storing one row per CDR3 protein. Counted here are approximately 84,000 distinct CDR3 sequences, over 7% occurring once; the ten biggest clones make up roughly 1.5%. Regarding this clonotype: Its cognate antigen is unknown.

Time point here: healthy volunteer bleed at 6 weeks. Extraction yielded total RNA from whole blood (unfractionated). Sequenced sample: whole blood. The V call is TRBV2, the J call TRBJ1-2; D unclear. The receptor's source is a male donor in good health. Some clones in this sample may be carry-over from other donors' samples. Written as DNA, the CDR3 is TGTGCCAGCACCTACTTGGACTATGGCTACACCTTC. It specifies CASTYLDYGYTF.